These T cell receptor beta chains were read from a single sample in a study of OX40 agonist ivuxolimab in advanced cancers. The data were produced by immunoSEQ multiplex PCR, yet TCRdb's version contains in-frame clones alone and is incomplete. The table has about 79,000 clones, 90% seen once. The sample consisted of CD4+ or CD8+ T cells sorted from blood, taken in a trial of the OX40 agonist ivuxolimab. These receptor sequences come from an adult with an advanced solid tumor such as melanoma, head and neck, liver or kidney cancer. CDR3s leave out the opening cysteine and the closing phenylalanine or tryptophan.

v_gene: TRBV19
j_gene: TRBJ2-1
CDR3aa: ASYKGTGDYNEQF

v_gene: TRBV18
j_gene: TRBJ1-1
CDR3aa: ASSPGSTAMNTEAF

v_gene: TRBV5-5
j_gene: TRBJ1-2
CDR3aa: ASSLDGRYGYT

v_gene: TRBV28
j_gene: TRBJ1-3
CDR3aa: ASSSPGAGNTIY

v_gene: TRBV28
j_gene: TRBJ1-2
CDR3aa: ASRADYGYT

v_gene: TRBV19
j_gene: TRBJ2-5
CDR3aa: ASSRRGGASETQY

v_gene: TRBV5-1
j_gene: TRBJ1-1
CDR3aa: ASSLEGQGRTEAF

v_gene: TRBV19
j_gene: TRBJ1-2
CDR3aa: ASSRVGQNYGYT

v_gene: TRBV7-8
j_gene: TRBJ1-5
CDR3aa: ASSLIRTVSYQPQH

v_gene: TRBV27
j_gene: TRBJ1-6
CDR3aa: ASRGTAYNSPLH

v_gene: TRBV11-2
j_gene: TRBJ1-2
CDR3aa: ASSLDRRPQSFT

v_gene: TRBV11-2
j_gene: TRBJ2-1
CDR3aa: ASSLDKNPYNEQF

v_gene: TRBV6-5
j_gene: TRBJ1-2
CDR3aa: ASGTGGYGYT

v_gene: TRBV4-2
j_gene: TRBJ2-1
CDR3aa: ASSQEWSNEQF

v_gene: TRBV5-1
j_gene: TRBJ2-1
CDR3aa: ASSYLAGGPNEQF

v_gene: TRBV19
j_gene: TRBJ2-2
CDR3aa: ASRKGSGTGELF